The entry below gives a single TCR beta chain sequence along with its context. This record comes from a study of blood T cell repertoires in COVID-19. Repertoires were generated with immunoSEQ multiplex PCR, while TCRdb's copy carries only in-frame clones and drops some. The sample shows over 200,000 clones, 90% of them seen only once. This CDR3 has 14 amino acids. V lost 5 bases to trimming and J lost 6 bases, with 17 bases between them. Germline lookup yields CDR1 MNHEY and CDR2 SMNVEV (reference sequence). Within 2 weeks of study entry, exposed participants had contacted a PCR-confirmed or clinician-diagnosed COVID-19 case.

The chain links TRBV27 to TRBJ2-7; D possibly corresponds to TRBD2 (6 bases). Material: PBMCs or T cells enriched from blood (not recorded which). The sequence was obtained from a man aged 30 to 45 who had been exposed to COVID-19. CDR3 residues: CASSALRAGGEQYF. DNA for the CDR3: TGTGCCAGCAGTGCCCTACGAGCGGGCGGCGAGCAGTACTTC.